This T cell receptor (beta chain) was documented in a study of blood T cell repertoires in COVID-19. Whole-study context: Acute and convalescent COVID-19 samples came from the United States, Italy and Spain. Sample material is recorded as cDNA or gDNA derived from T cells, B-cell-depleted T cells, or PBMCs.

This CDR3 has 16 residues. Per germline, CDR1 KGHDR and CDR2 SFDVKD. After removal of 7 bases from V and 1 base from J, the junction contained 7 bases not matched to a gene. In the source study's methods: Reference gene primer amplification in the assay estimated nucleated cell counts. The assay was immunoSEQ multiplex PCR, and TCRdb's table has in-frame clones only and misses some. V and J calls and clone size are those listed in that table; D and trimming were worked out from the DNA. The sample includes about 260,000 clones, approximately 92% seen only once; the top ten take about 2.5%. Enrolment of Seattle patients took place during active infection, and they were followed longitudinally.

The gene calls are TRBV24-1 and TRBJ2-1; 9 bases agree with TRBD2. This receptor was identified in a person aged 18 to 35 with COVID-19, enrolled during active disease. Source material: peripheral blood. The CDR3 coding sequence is TGTGCCACCAGCCTAGCGGGGAACCTGTCCTACAATGAGCAGTTCTTC. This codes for CATSLAGNLSYNEQFF.